The table lists the clone carrying this TCR beta chain with a few counts. Its target is unknown. These data come from a study of T cell responses to AZD1222 COVID-19 vaccine. Study observations and caveats: AZD1222 recipients seropositive at baseline numbered only 6 or 7.

Clones were read by immunoSEQ multiplex PCR, and TCRdb kept only the in-frame ones, dropping some. The sample carries approximately 170,000 clones, around 91% recorded once. CDR3 length equals 17 residues. V was clipped by 1 base and J by 0 bases, with 13 bases between them. Germline V gene data show CDR1 as LNHDA and CDR2 as SQIVND (reference sequence). V gene TRBV19 combines with J gene TRBJ1-5; D is perhaps TRBD1 (5 bases). This TCR was sampled from an adult in good health. Sequencing was performed on peripheral blood, taken on day 0 of AZD1222 vaccination. Here the CDR3 reads CASSIGGTANSNQPQHF. The CDR3 DNA reads TGTGCCAGTAGTATAGGAGGGACGGCAAATAGCAATCAGCCCCAGCATTTT.